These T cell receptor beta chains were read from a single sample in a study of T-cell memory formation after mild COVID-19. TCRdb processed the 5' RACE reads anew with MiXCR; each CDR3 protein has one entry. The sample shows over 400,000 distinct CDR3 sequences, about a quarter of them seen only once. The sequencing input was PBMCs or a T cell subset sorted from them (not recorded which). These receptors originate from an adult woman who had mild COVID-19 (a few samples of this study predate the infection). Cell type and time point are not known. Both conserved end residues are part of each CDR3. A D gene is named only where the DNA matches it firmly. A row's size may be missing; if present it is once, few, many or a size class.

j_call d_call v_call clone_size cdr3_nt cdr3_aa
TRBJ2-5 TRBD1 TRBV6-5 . TGTGCCAGCAGACGATACGGACAGGGGGTTACCCTTGTAGAGACCCAGTACTTC CASRRYGQGVTLVETQYF
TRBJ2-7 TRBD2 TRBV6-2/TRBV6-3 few TGTGCCAGCAGCGAAAGGACTAGCGGCTACTACGAGCAGTACTTC CASSERTSGYYEQYF
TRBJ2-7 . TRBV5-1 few TGCGCCAGCAGCTTGGATCCCAGGAGCTCCTACGAGCAGTACTTC CASSLDPRSSYEQYF
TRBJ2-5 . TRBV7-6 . TGTGCCAGCAGCTTAACCGCTAGCAGCGAGACCCAGTACTTC CASSLTASSETQYF
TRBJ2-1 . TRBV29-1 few TGCAGCGTTGATGTGGGGTTGGTCCACAATGAGCAGTTCTTC CSVDVGLVHNEQFF
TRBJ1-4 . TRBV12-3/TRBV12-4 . TGTGCCAGCAGCTTCCGGGGAGGGGGTGAAAAACTGTTTTTT CASSFRGGGEKLFF
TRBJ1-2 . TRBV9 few TGTGCCAGCAGCCCCTCGGAGTACTATGGCTACACCTTC CASSPSEYYGYTF
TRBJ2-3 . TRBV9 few TGTGCCAGCAGCGTAGTGACGACAGATACGCAGTATTTT CASSVVTTDTQYF
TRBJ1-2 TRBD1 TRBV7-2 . TGTGCCAGCAGCTCTCGGGACAGTCAGGGCTACACCTTC CASSSRDSQGYTF
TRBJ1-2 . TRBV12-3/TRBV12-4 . TGTGCCAGCAGTTTTCTGTTAGGGTTGATCGGCGCGGGTGGCTACACCTTC CASSFLLGLIGAGGYTF
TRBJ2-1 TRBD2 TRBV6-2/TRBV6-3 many TGTGCCAGCAGTAAGGGACTAGGTGGGGATGAGCAGTTCTTC CASSKGLGGDEQFF
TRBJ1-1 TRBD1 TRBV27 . TGTGCCAGCTTTAGGGGACAGGGGGAGGCTGAAGCTTTCTTT CASFRGQGEAEAFF
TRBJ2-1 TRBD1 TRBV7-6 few TGTGCCAGCAGCTTTCTAGGACAGGGGGCGAATCATGAGCAGTTCTTC CASSFLGQGANHEQFF
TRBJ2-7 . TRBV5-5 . TGTGCCAGCAGCCCCTCGGGGCCCCCCTACGAGCAGTACTTC CASSPSGPPYEQYF
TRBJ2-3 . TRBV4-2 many TGTGCCAGCAGCCCCCGGGACCCCGGGACAGATACGCAGTATTTT CASSPRDPGTDTQYF
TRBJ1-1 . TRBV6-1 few TGTGCCAGCAGCCCGACCCACTCGAACACTGAAGCTTTCTTT CASSPTHSNTEAFF
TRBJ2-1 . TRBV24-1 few TGTGCCACCAGTGATTTAGCAGATAACAATGAGCAGTTCTTC CATSDLADNNEQFF
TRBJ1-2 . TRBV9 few TGTGCCAGCAGCGCCGGCGGGAGGGATGGCTACACCTTC CASSAGGRDGYTF
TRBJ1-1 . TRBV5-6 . TGTGCCAGCAGCCGTTTGGCTCCTCTGAACACTGAAGCTTTCTTT CASSRLAPLNTEAFF
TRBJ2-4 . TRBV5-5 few TGTGCCAGCAGCTTGGGACCGGCGAAAAACATTCAGTACTTC CASSLGPAKNIQYF
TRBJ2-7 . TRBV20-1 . TGCAGTGCTAGGTCAGGGGCGGGGGTTTGGGAGCAGTACTTC CSARSGAGVWEQYF
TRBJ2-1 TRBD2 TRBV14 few TGTGCCAGCAGCCCCTATCTAGCGGGGGGGTGGAAAAGCTCCTACAATGAGCAGTTCTTC CASSPYLAGGWKSSYNEQFF
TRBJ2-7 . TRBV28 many TGTGCCAGCAGTTTCCCCTCCAAGGACGAGCAGTACTTC CASSFPSKDEQYF
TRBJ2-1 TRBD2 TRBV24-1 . TGTGCCACCAGTCCCCCGGGGGCTAGCGGGATCTATGAGCAGTTCTTC CATSPPGASGIYEQFF
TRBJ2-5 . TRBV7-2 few TGTGCCAGCAGCCCGCTTCTGACTTTCCAAGAGACCCAGTACTTC CASSPLLTFQETQYF
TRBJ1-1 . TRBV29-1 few TGCAGCGTTGGCGGGGGTCCGGTCGACACTGAAGCTTTCTTT CSVGGGPVDTEAFF